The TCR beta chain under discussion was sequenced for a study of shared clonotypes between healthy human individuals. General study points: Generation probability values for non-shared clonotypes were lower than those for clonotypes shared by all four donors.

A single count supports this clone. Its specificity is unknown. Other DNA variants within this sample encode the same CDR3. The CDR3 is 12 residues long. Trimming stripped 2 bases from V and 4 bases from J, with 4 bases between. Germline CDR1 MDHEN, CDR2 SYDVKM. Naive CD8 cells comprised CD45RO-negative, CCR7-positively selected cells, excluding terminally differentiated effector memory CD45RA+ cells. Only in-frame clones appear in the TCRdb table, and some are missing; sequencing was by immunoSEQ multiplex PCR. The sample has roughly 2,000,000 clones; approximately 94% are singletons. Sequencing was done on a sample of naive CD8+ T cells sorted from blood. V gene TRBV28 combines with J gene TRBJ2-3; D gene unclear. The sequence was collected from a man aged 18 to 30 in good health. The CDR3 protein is CASSLVPDTQYF. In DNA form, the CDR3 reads TGTGCCAGCAGTTTAGTTCCAGATACGCAGTATTTT.